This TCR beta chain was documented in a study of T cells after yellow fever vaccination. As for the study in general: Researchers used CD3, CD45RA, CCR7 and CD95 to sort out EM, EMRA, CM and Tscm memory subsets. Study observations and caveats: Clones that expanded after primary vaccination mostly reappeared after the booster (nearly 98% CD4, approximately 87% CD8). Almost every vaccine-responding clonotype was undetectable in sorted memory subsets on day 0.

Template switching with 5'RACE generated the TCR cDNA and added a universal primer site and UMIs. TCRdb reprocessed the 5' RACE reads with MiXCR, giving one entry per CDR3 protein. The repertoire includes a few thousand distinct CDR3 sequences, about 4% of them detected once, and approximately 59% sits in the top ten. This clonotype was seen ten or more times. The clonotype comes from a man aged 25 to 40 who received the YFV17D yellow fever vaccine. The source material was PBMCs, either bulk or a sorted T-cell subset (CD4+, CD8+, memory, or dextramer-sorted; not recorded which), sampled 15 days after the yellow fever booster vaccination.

The CDR3 loop reads CASSQGVGTGSGYTF. CDR3 bases: TGCGCCAGCAGCCAAGGGGTAGGGACAGGGTCCGGCTACACCTTC. This chain joins TRBV4-3 and TRBJ1-2; 9 nucleotides match TRBD1. This CDR3 comprises 15 residues. Germline V gene sequence: CDR1 LGHNA, CDR2 YSLEER. The V and J ends lost 1 base and 8 bases, in that order; junction bases with no gene match: 8.